The following is a T cell receptor beta chain sequence with its context. The count of this clone is one. No antigen is known for it. Base quality data are lacking; no much larger clone is found one base away. The germline V end is reduced by 7 bases and the J end by 3 bases; junction bases left unmatched: 4. From the cysteine up to the phenylalanine, the CDR3 has a length of 13 residues. Left in the record is the CDR3 DNA by itself, 39 bases read in frame from the first base. At one collaborating source in Seattle, patients were enrolled during active infection and were followed longitudinally through the course of disease. Each collaborating institution followed its own protocols to collect whole blood in K2EDTA tubes. For TCRbeta analysis, collaborators shipped samples as frozen whole blood, isolated PBMCs, or DNA extracted from either of those sample types. TCRbeta CDR3 regions were amplified from genomic DNA using the immunoSEQ Assay, a bias-controlled multiplex PCR. From the authors' description of their analysis: Nucleated cell counts per sample were estimated from amplification of reference gene primers within the assay. Sequence reads were collapsed and filtered to measure the absolute abundance of every unique TCRbeta CDR3 rearrangement. For each sample, productive Simpson clonality was calculated as the square root of Simpson's diversity index across productive rearrangements. The source is immuneACCESS, and TCRdb retained only in-frame sequences with V and J called. Part of the clones is not carried over; for the studies checked, unresolved V genes explain less than half of this, and the remainder is unexplained. V and J calls and clone size are given by that table; D and trimming were obtained from the DNA. The sample table holds over 250,000 clones, of which more than 90% were seen once. Together, the top ten hold roughly 2.7% of the sample.

These data are taken from a study of blood T cell repertoires in COVID-19 (dated by TCRdb to between 2020 and 2021). General notes on the study: Samples from collaborators originated in the United States, Italy and Spain and spanned both the acute and convalescent phases of COVID-19. The material from the prospective study consisted of cDNA or gDNA derived from T cells, B-cell-depleted T cells, or PBMCs. The dataset comprised deeply sampled blood TCRbeta repertoires from subjects exposed to, actively infected with, or recovered from COVID-19. The repertoires were released in a freely available public database intended as a resource for research on the immune response to SARS-CoV-2. Samples were obtained from the ongoing ImmuneRACE study (first 160 participants) and from 1,254 subjects provided by 6 global collaborators. Nearly every sample came with metadata listing a de-identified subject ID, COVID-19 status, age in years and sex. HLA class I and class II types, where available, came from metadata supplied by the sample provider rather than from assay-based typing.

The research as a whole found: The quantity of clinical and demographic metadata differed by source and by participant and was supplied without curation.

The clonotype was recovered from a person aged 18-35 years with COVID-19, enrolled during active disease. The chain is encoded by TRBV12-3 or TRBV12-4 joined to TRBJ2-7, and 9 junctional nucleotides match TRBD1. The sample taken for sequencing was peripheral blood. The CDR3 region: CASNPGQGYEQYF. The DNA sequence is as follows: TGTGCCAGCAACCCGGGACAGGGCTACGAGCAGTACTTC.